A single sample is the source of the 14 T cell receptor beta chains below, sequenced in a study of PD-1 blockade in mismatch repair-deficient tumors. Produced via immunoSEQ multiplex PCR; TCRdb's table is partial and in-frame only. The sample carries 75,000 to 85,000 clones, approximately 84% recorded once. This material consisted of peripheral blood, taken 12 weeks after starting pembrolizumab. These receptors were obtained from an adult with mismatch repair-deficient cancer.

This chain connects TRBV5-1 to TRBJ2-2, with 14 bases identical to TRBD2. The germline V gene encodes CDR1 SGHRS and CDR2 YFSETQ. The CDR3 spans 17 residues. V lost 4 bases, J lost 1 base, and 3 bases stayed unmatched. CDR3 sequence: CASSKGLAGGNTGELFF. Written as DNA, the CDR3 is TGCGCCAGCAGCAAAGGACTAGCGGGAGGGAACACCGGGGAGCTGTTTTTT. The whole variable domain, filled in from reference TRBV5-1 and TRBJ2-2, reads KAGVTQTPRYLIKTRGQQVTLSCSPISGHRSVSWYQQTPGQGLQFLFEYFSETQRNKGNFPGRFSGRQFSNSRSEMNVSTLELGDSALYLCASSKGLAGGNTGELFFGEGSRLTVL.

The chain uses TRBV6-5 and TRBJ2-2, with D possibly matching TRBD2 (6 bases). Trimming removed 6 bases at V and 6 bases at J, with 11 bases between. There are 13 residues in the CDR3. CDR1 and CDR2 from the germline V gene are MNHEY and SVGAGI. CDR3 sequence (DNA): TGTGCCAGCAGGCCCCCGGGGGCCGGGGAGCTGTTTTTT. This encodes CASRPPGAGELFF.

V is TRBV13 and J is TRBJ2-1, with 9 nucleotides matching TRBD1. The CDR3 length is 13 residues. Germline loops: CDR1 PRHDT, CDR2 FYEKMQ (reference sequence). V was pared by 1 base and J by 15 bases, with 7 bases of the junction left unmatched. Written as DNA, the CDR3 is TGTGCCAGCAGCTTAGAAGGGACAGGGAGTGTGTTCTTC. Protein sequence: CASSLEGTGSVFF.

This clone was seen once. This chain links TRBV7-2 with TRBJ2-1, with TRBD2 matching 7 bases. Germline values: CDR1 SGHTA, CDR2 FQGNSA. Trimming at V came to 8 bases and at J to 6 bases, leaving 16 bases not matched to a gene. CDR3 size: 16 residues. CDR3 coding DNA: TGTGCCAGCGGGGGGGTGGTGGCGGGATCGGGCAATGAGCAGTTCTTC. Amino acid sequence: CASGGVVAGSGNEQFF.

V gene TRBV6-1 combines with J gene TRBJ1-5; D possibly corresponds to TRBD1 (5 bases). V dropped 7 bases and J dropped 7 bases, with 11 bases sitting between them. The germline V gene has CDR1 MNHNS and CDR2 SASEGT. This CDR3 comprises 12 residues. In nucleotides, the CDR3 is TGTGCCAGCACCGACAGCCAGCAGCCCCAGCATTTT. It translates to CASTDSQQPQHF.

J is TRBJ2-4 and V is TRBV7-2; D remains ambiguous. Trimming stripped 1 base from V and 3 bases from J, with 1 base between. The CDR3 totals 12 residues. Per germline, CDR1 SGHTA and CDR2 FQGNSA. The CDR3 loop is CASSLDKNIQYF. In DNA form, the CDR3 reads TGTGCCAGCAGCTTAGACAAAAACATTCAGTACTTC.

This clone was counted a single time. The rearrangement links TRBV18 to TRBJ1-2; 7 positions match TRBD1. The CDR3 extends over 15 amino acids. V gave up 1 base and J gave up 4 bases; unmatched junction bases: 6. CDR1 KGHSH and CDR2 LQKENI come from the germline V gene. In DNA, the CDR3 is TGTGCCAGCTCACCACGAGGGGACAGCTCCTATGGCTACACCTTC. This translates into CASSPRGDSSYGYTF.

The chain uses TRBV7-2 and TRBJ2-2, with D hard to call. The CDR3 is 14 amino acids. Germline V gene lookup returns CDR1 SGHTA and CDR2 FQGNSA. V was pared by 5 bases and J by 1 base, with 8 bases between. The CDR3 is CASSPTGNTGELFF. In DNA form, the CDR3 reads TGTGCCAGCAGCCCCACTGGGAACACCGGGGAGCTGTTTTTT.

J is TRBJ2-2 and V is TRBV7-3; tentatively, D is TRBD2 (5 bases). The CDR3 loop spans 18 amino acids. Germline-derived CDR1 and CDR2 are SGHTA and FQGTGA. With 1 base removed from V and 6 bases from J, the gap between germline ends came to 21 bases. The CDR3, as DNA: TGTGCCAGCAGCTTAAGCCCTATGAGGGTTGGAAGCCCCGGGGAGCTGTTTTTT. It is translated as CASSLSPMRVGSPGELFF. Together with reference TRBV7-3 and TRBJ2-2, the CDR3 gives the full variable domain: GAGVSQTPSNKVTEKGKYVELRCDPISGHTALYWYRQSLGQGPEFLIYFQGTGAADDSGLPNDRFFAVRPEGSVSTLKIQRTERGDSAVYLCASSLSPMRVGSPGELFFGEGSRLTVL.

CDR3 in DNA: TGTGCCAGCAGTGAAGGAAATGAAGCTTTCTTT. This codes for CASSEGNEAFF. The chain employs TRBV25-1 and TRBJ1-1; D not resolved. The CDR3 loop spans 11 amino acids. Between the trimmed V and J ends, which lost 2 bases and 7 bases, there was a span of 5 bases. Per germline, CDR1 MGHDK and CDR2 SYGVNS.

The count of this clone is one. J is TRBJ2-1 and V is TRBV27; tentative D call: TRBD2 (6 bases). V shed 4 bases and J shed 8 bases, with 12 bases lying between them. This CDR3 is built from 13 residues. The germline CDR1 and CDR2 sequences are MNHEY and SMNVEV (reference sequence). The CDR3 region has the DNA TGTGCCAGCAGTTGGCGCCCGGGAGATGAGCAGTTCTTC. Translated: CASSWRPGDEQFF.

V gene TRBV9 combines with J gene TRBJ1-1, with a tentative D call TRBD1 (6 bases). CDR3 length equals 17 residues. V shed 4 bases and J shed 0 bases, with 19 bases lying between them. Germline V gives CDR1 SGDLS, CDR2 YYNGEE. The chain's CDR3 is CASSPFYSQGMNTEAFF. The CDR3 DNA is TGTGCCAGCAGCCCTTTTTACTCCCAGGGGATGAACACTGAAGCTTTCTTT.

The rearrangement uses TRBV14 and TRBJ2-2, with D tentatively TRBD1 or TRBD2 (5 bases each). Trimming took 1 base from V and 0 from J, leaving 12 bases between them. Germline V gene data show CDR1 as SGHDN and CDR2 as FVKESK. This CDR3 has 17 residues. CDR3 DNA sequence: TGTGCCAGCAGCCAAGTCGGGACGCGAGCGAACACCGGGGAGCTGTTTTTT. Encoded protein: CASSQVGTRANTGELFF.

The V gene is TRBV7-2, the J gene TRBJ2-2; D is undetermined. In germline, CDR1 is SGHTA, CDR2 FQGNSA. The V end lost 4 bases, the J end lost 7 bases, and 10 bases lay between the germline ends. This CDR3 has 13 residues. CDR3 sequence reads: CASSSRPDGELFF. CDR3 sequence (DNA): TGTGCCAGCAGCTCCCGACCGGACGGGGAGCTGTTTTTT.